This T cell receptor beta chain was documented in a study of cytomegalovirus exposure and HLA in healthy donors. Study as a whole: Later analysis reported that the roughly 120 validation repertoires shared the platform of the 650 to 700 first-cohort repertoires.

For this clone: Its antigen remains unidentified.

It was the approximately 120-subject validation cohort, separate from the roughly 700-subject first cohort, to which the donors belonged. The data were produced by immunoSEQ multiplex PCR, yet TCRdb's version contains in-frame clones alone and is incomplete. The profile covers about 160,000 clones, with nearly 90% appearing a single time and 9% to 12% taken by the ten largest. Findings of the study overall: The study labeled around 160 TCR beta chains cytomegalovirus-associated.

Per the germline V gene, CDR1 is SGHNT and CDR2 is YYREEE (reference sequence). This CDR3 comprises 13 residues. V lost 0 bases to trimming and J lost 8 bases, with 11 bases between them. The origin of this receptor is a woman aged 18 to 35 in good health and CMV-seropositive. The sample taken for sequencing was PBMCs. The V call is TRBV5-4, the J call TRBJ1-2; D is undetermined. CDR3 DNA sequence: TGTGCCAGCAGCTTGGAACTCCAGCGGGGCTACACCTTC. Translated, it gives CASSLELQRGYTF.